The clone carrying this T cell receptor (beta chain) was seen at least ten times. TCRdb processed the RT-PCR reads anew with MiXCR; each CDR3 protein has one entry. Altogether more than 550,000 distinct CDR3 sequences are present, approximately 15% being singletons, with the ten largest covering just over 3.5%. Germline V CDR1 and CDR2: SQVTM, ANQGSEA. The CDR3 covers 14 residues. The V gene lost 5 bases and the J gene lost 4 bases, with 15 bases spanning the gap. The sequence was obtained from a female donor in good health, serving as a healthy control. Sequencing was performed on memory CD4+ T cells from blood. The V call is TRBV29-1, the J call TRBJ2-1; TRBD1 might be the D (6 bases). CDR3 nucleotides: TGCAGCGTTCGGGACACAGGGTTGTACAATGAGCAGTTCTTC. It encodes CSVRDTGLYNEQFF.